This TCR beta chain came from a study of blood T cells in healthy people across ages. This clonotype was detected only a few times. Next came a second PCR, run for 7 to 11 cycles, which used a sample-barcoded 5' primer along with a J-beta primer mix. TCRdb itself ran the 5' RACE reads through MiXCR, one entry per CDR3 protein. The sample gives about 1.6 million distinct CDR3 sequences, 30% to 35% of which show up once; about 11% is in the top ten. The CDR3 is 15 amino acids. V lost 1 base and J lost 2, with 12 bases in between. Germline lookup yields CDR1 SGHVS and CDR2 FQNEAQ. Every donor provided 9.5 to 10 milliliters of peripheral blood.

Sample: blood. The chain couples TRBV7-8 to TRBJ2-7; D gene uncertain. The sequence was collected from a young woman in good health. The chain's CDR3 is CASSLEFAIPYEQYF. The DNA of the CDR3 is TGTGCCAGCAGCTTAGAGTTTGCAATACCCTACGAGCAGTACTTC. Together with reference TRBV7-8 and TRBJ2-7, the CDR3 gives the full variable domain: GAGVSQSPRYKVAKRGQDVALRCDPISGHVSLFWYQQALGQGPEFLTYFQNEAQLDKSGLPSDRFFAERPEGSVSTLKIQRTQQEDSAVYLCASSLEFAIPYEQYFGPGTRLTVT.